The clone carrying this TCR beta chain showed up just a few times. This entry comes from a study of CD8+CD57+ T cells in acquired aplastic anemia. Patients picked for sequencing had shown CD8+CD57+ cell expansion detected by flow cytometry. Profiling of TCR beta VDJ combinations and CDR3 sequences used genomic DNA as template. TCRdb independently ran MiXCR on the reads; one entry per CDR3 protein. The sample includes over 150,000 distinct CDR3 sequences, under 55% of them seen just once. The length of the CDR3 is 14 residues. The V gene end was trimmed by 3 bases and the J gene end by 4 bases; junction bases not matched to a gene: 8. Per the germline V gene, CDR1 is DFQATT and CDR2 is SNEGSKA (reference sequence).

The chain recombines TRBV20-1 with TRBJ1-2; 7 bases are shared with TRBD1. The sequence was collected from a human donor with aplastic anemia. The material sequenced was sorted CD4+, CD8+, or CD8+CD57+ T cells (not recorded which) from PBMCs. The CDR3 nucleotides read TGCAGTGCTAGGGAACAGGGGTCCCCCTATGGCTACACCTTC. It codes for CSAREQGSPYGYTF.